This TCR beta chain was captured by sequencing in a study of shared clonotypes between healthy human individuals. Broader study findings: Sorted-subset sequencing, rarefaction showed, was incomplete despite large depth.

Nashville, Tennessee was home to all donors, each a Caucasian adult. This CDR3 region has 14 residues. The ends were cut back, 6 bases at V and 0 bases at J, with 11 bases in the middle. Germline V CDR1 and CDR2: MGHDK, SYGVNS. This clone was seen only a few times. Its antigen remains unknown. Generated by immunoSEQ multiplex PCR, the TCRdb table keeps only in-frame clones and is missing some. The top ten hold approximately 0.36% of the sample, which has around 2.5 million clones, over 85% seen once. The V and J genes are TRBV25-1 and TRBJ1-2; maybe TRBD1 (5 bases). The source is a man between 18 and 35 years old in good health. Some clones in this sample may be carry-over from other donors' samples. Sequenced sample: naive CD4+ T cells from PBMCs. As to subset: CD45RA+ positively selected. As DNA, the CDR3 is TGTGCCAGCAGCGACAGCTTAGCTAACTATGGCTACACCTTC. Residues: CASSDSLANYGYTF.